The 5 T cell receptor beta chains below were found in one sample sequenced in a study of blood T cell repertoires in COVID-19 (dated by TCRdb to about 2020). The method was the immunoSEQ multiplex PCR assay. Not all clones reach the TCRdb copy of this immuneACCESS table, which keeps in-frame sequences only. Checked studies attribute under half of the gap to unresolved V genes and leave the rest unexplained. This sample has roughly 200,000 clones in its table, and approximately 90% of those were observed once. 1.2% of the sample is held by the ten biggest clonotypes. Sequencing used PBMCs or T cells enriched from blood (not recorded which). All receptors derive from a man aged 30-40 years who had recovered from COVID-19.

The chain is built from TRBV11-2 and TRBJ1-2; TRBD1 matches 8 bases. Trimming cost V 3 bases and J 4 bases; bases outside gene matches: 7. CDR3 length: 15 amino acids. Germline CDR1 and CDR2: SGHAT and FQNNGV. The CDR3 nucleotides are TGTGCCAGCAGCTTCCGGGACAGGACCTTCTATGGCTACACCTTC. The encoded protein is CASSFRDRTFYGYTF.

The CDR3 DNA sequence: TGTGCCAGCAGTTACGGGAGGACAGGGGCCTACGAGCAGTACTTC. This sequence encodes CASSYGRTGAYEQYF. V usage is TRBV6-5 and J usage is TRBJ2-7, with TRBD1 identical over 9 bases. The junction had 4 bases not matched to a gene; V was cut back by 2 bases and J by 2 bases. This CDR3 is 15 amino acids long. Germline loops: CDR1 MNHEY, CDR2 SVGAGI.

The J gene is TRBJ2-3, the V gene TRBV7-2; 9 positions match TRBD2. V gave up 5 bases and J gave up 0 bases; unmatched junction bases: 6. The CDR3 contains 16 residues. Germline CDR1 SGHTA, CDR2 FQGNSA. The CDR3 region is CASSVSGSGSTDTQYF. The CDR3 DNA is TGTGCCAGCAGCGTTAGCGGGAGTGGTAGCACAGATACGCAGTATTTT.

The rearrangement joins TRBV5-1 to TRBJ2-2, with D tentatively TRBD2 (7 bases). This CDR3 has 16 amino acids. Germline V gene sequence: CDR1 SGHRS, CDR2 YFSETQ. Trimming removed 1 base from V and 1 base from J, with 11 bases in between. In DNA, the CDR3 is TGCGCCAGCAGCTTGTCGGGGGGCCGGAACACCGGGGAGCTGTTTTTT. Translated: CASSLSGGRNTGELFF. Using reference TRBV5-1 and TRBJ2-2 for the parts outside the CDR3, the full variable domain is KAGVTQTPRYLIKTRGQQVTLSCSPISGHRSVSWYQQTPGQGLQFLFEYFSETQRNKGNFPGRFSGRQFSNSRSEMNVSTLELGDSALYLCASSLSGGRNTGELFFGEGSRLTVL.

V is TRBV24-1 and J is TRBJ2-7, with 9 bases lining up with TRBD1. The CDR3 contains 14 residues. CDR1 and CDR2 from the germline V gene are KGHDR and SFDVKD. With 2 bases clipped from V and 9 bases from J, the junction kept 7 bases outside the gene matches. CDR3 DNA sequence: TGTGCCACCAGTGATTCGGGACAGGGAATAGTGCAGTACTTC. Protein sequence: CATSDSGQGIVQYF.